One TCR beta chain is described in this entry. The germline CDR1 and CDR2 sequences are MNHEY and SMNVEV (reference sequence). Trimming shortened V by 7 bases and J by 3 bases, and 19 bases separated the two germline ends. The CDR3 has 15 residues. The sample is drawn from a study of cytomegalovirus exposure and HLA in healthy donors. It was with 60 Vbeta and 13 Jbeta primers that the PCR ran. The data were produced by immunoSEQ multiplex PCR, yet TCRdb's version contains in-frame clones alone and is incomplete. The sample shows 70,000 or so clones, roughly 78% of them seen only once. This rearrangement joins TRBV27 to TRBJ2-7; maybe TRBD1 (6 bases). Sample: PBMCs. This TCR derives from a man between 18 and 35 years old in good health and CMV-seronegative. The CDR3 loop reads CASNPIPGHLYEQYF. In DNA form, the CDR3 reads TGTGCCAGCAATCCCATCCCGGGACACCTCTACGAGCAGTACTTC.